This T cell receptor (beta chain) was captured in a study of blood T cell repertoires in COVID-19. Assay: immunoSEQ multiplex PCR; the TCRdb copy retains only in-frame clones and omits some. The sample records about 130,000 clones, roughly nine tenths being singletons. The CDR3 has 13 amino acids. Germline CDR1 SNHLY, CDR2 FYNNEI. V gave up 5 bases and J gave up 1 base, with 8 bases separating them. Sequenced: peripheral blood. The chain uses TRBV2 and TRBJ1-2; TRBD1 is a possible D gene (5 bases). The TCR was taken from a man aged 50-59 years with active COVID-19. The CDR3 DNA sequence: TGTGCCAGCAGTCTAGACAGTAACTATGGCTACACCTTC. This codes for CASSLDSNYGYTF.